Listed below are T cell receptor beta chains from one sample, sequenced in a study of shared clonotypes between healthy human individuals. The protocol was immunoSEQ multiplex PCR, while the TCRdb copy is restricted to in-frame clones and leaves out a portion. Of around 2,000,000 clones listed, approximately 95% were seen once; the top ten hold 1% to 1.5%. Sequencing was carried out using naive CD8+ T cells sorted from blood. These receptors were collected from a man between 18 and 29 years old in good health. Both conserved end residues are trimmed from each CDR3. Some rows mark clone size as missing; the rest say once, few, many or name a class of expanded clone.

ASSFPSPGGDNEQF,TRBV11-2,-,TRBJ2-1
AISESITDYGYT,TRBV10-3,-,TRBJ1-2
ASSHRGQETQY,TRBV4-3,-,TRBJ2-5
ASSQSRRCVYEQY,TRBV23-1,-,TRBJ2-7
ASSTGVGYGYT,TRBV6-5,-,TRBJ1-2
ASSLVAGGPNEQF,TRBV7-3,-,TRBJ2-1
ASSERPTHIYNSPLH,TRBV2,-,TRBJ1-6
ASSTGPGVYEQY,TRBV19,-,TRBJ2-7
ASSPTGEEKLF,TRBV6-5,-,TRBJ1-4
ASRLTPSAPKLF,TRBV19,-,TRBJ1-4
ASSPEAGVFVFTDTQY,TRBV18,-,TRBJ2-3
ASRFAGPASNQPQH,TRBV27,-,TRBJ1-5
SGWDGSNYGYT,TRBV29-1,-,TRBJ1-2
AISRTGGDAEAF,TRBV10-3,-,TRBJ1-1
ASSSGETQY,TRBV27,-,TRBJ2-5
ASSFGTGGNQY,TRBV5-6,-,TRBJ2-5
ASSWGQGHEQF,TRBV7-6,-,TRBJ2-1
ASSEPLGVPNEKLF,TRBV2,-,TRBJ1-4
ASSFGLAGGEEQY,TRBV5-5,-,TRBJ2-7
ASSLGPGTEAF,TRBV28,-,TRBJ1-1
ASSGGRFSPLH,TRBV5-4,-,TRBJ1-6
ASSFSGTGNEQY,TRBV7-9,-,TRBJ2-7
ASREDSSYEQY,TRBV19,-,TRBJ2-7
ASSSDYEQY,TRBV2,-,TRBJ2-7
ASSDRTGNTIY,TRBV5-4,-,TRBJ1-3
ASSQDEGEGNEQY,TRBV4-3,-,TRBJ2-7
ASSPRTSGGGTDTQY,TRBV19,-,TRBJ2-3
ASSETGTGPDTQY,TRBV10-2,-,TRBJ2-3
ASSASAGALFYEQY,TRBV27,-,TRBJ2-7
ASSGEGSGSSSYNEQF,TRBV2,-,TRBJ2-1
ASSYSSVSNLYEQY,TRBV6-5,once,TRBJ2-7
ASSLRYASYNEQF,TRBV28,-,TRBJ2-1
ASSFRGRHTEAF,TRBV5-6,-,TRBJ1-1
ASGWAMAETQY,TRBV5-6,-,TRBJ2-5
ASTRTVDMNTEAF,TRBV6-6,-,TRBJ1-1
ASSLGRGGAYEQY,TRBV13,-,TRBJ2-7
AMIGTSGTYEQY,TRBV10-3,-,TRBJ2-7
ASSLGTVTEAF,TRBV19,-,TRBJ1-1
SVDRGEGTEAF,TRBV29-1,-,TRBJ1-1
ASSPVRGGSDIQY,TRBV5-6,once,TRBJ2-4
ASSQWGDSNQPQH,TRBV7-2,-,TRBJ1-5
ATRRGASYEQY,TRBV15,-,TRBJ2-7
AWSWDHEAF,TRBV30,-,TRBJ1-1
ASMRQMNTGELF,TRBV5-1,-,TRBJ2-2
ASSVEGTGGTEAF,TRBV9,-,TRBJ1-1
ASSLGGTGKLF,TRBV27,-,TRBJ1-4
ASSLVGGTDTQY,TRBV7-9,-,TRBJ2-3
ASSSFLGGGNTEAF,TRBV7-8,-,TRBJ1-1